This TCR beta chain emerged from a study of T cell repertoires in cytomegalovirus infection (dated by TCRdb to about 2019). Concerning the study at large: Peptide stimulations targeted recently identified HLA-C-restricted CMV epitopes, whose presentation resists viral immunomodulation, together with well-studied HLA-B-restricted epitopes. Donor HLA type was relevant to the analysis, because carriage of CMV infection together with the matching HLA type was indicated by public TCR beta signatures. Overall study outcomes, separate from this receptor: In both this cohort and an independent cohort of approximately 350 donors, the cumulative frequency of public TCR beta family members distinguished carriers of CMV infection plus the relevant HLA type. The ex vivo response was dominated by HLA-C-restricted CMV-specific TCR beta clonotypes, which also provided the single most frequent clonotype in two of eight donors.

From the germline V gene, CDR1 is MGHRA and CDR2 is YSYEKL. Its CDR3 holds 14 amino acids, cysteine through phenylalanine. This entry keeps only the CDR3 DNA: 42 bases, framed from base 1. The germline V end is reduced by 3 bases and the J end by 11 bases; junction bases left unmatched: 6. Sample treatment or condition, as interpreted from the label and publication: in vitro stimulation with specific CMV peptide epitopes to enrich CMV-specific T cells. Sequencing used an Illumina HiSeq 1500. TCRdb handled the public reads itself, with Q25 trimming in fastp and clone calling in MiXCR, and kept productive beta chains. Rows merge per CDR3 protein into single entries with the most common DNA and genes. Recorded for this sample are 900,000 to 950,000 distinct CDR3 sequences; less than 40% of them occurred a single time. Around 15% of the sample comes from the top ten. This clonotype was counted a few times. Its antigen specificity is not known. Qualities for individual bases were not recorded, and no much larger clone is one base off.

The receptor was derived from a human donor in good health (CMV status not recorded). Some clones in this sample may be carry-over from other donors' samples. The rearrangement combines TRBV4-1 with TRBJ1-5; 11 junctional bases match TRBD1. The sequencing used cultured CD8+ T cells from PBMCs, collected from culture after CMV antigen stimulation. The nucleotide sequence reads TGCGCCAGCAGCCACGGACAGGGGGCATCAGCCCAGCATTTT. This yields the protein CASSHGQGASAQHF.